Listed here are 26 T cell receptor beta chains from one sample, sequenced in a study of breast tumors, draining lymph nodes, adjacent tissues. MiXCR was run by TCRdb on the multiplex PCR reads, yielding one entry per CDR3 protein. The sample lists roughly 86,000 distinct CDR3 sequences, around 20% occurring once. Breast cancer patients provided tissue from their axillary draining lymph nodes. The sample taken for sequencing was axillary lymph node tissue. Receptors originate from a female donor with breast cancer. Some clones in this sample may be carry-over from other donors' samples.

This clonotype showed up many times. The chain couples TRBV7-2 to TRBJ2-1; possibly TRBD2 for D (6 bases). This CDR3 is built from 14 residues. The V and J ends lost 4 bases and 1 base respectively, with 8 bases between them. Germline CDR1 is SGHTA and CDR2 is FQGNSA. CDR3 DNA sequence: TGTGCCAGCAGCTCGCTAGCGTCCTACAATGAGCAGTTCTTC. It specifies CASSSLASYNEQFF.

The sample holds many counts of this clonotype. This rearrangement joins TRBV5-6 to TRBJ2-3; perhaps TRBD1 as D (6 bases). CDR1 is SGHDT and CDR2 is YYEEEE in the germline V gene. Trimming cost V 2 bases and J 6 bases, with 16 bases left between them. The CDR3 is 15 residues long. The chain's CDR3 is CASSFMGAGGDTQYF. In DNA form, the CDR3 reads TGTGCCAGCAGCTTTATGGGGGCGGGCGGGGATACGCAGTATTTT.

This clonotype was seen ten or more times. The chain joins TRBV6-2 or TRBV6-3 to TRBJ2-7; 11 bases match TRBD2. Germline assignment: CDR1 MNHEY and CDR2 SVGEGT. There are 18 residues in the CDR3. V trimming: 0 bases; J trimming: 1 base; junction bases outside the gene matches: 8. The CDR3 DNA reads as TGTGCCAGCAGTTACTCGACTAGCGGGAAACCCCAATCCTACGAGCAGTACTTC. Translating it yields CASSYSTSGKPQSYEQYF.

This clonotype was seen repeatedly, ten times or more. The genes are TRBV5-6 and TRBJ2-3, with 10 bases identical to TRBD1. The CDR3 is 14 amino acids. Germline CDR1 reads SGHDT; CDR2 reads YYEEEE. V was clipped by 6 bases and J by 6 bases; unmatched bases: 7. CDR3 DNA: TGTGCCAGCATAAAGACAGGGGGCGCCGATACGCAGTATTTT. Translating gives CASIKTGGADTQYF.

This clonotype was recorded once. The rearrangement uses TRBV20-1 and TRBJ2-5; 8 bases line up with TRBD1. The CDR3 length is 13 residues. V lost 5 bases to trimming and J lost 3 bases; unmatched junction nucleotides: 5. Germline loops: CDR1 DFQATT, CDR2 SNEGSKA (reference sequence). CDR3 residues: CSAAPGGKETQYF. The CDR3 DNA follows: TGCAGTGCTGCTCCAGGGGGCAAAGAGACCCAGTACTTC.

At least ten counts were recorded for this clonotype. The rearrangement joins TRBV5-1 to TRBJ2-3; TRBD1 agrees at 11 bases. J lost 4 bases, V lost 4 bases, and 2 bases had no gene match. Germline-derived CDR1 and CDR2 are SGHRS and YFSETQ. This CDR3 contains 14 residues. The CDR3 DNA reads TGCGCCAGCAGCCCGGGACAGGGGGCAGATACGCAGTATTTT. It encodes CASSPGQGADTQYF.

This sequence joins TRBV20-1 and TRBJ2-7; possibly TRBD1 or TRBD2 for D (6 bases each). The CDR3 length is 14 residues. Germline V gene sequence: CDR1 DFQATT, CDR2 SNEGSKA (reference sequence). Trimming took 1 base from V and 4 from J, leaving 14 bases between them. This CDR3 reads CSARGGGGGYEQYF. The CDR3, as DNA: TGCAGTGCTAGAGGTGGAGGGGGAGGATACGAGCAGTACTTC.

This clonotype has a count of ten or more. The chain combines TRBV15 with TRBJ1-2, with a weak D call TRBD1 (5 bases). The V gene's germline CDR1 is LNHNV and CDR2 YYDKDF (reference sequence). The CDR3 has 12 amino acids. V shed 4 bases and J shed 3 bases, with 6 bases lying between them. CDR3 sequence (DNA): TGTGCCACCAGCACAGGGTACTATGGCTACACCTTC. Its protein is CATSTGYYGYTF. Together with reference TRBV15 and TRBJ1-2, the CDR3 gives the full variable domain: DAMVIQNPRYQVTQFGKPVTLSCSQTLNHNVMYWYQQKSSQAPKLLFHYYDKDFNNEADTPDNFQSRRPNTSFCFLDIRSPGLGDTAMYLCATSTGYYGYTFGSGTRLTVV.

This clonotype was seen just once. The chain carries TRBV3-1 and TRBJ2-3; 10 nucleotides align to TRBD2. The length of the CDR3 is 20 residues. V was clipped by 0 bases and J by 4 bases; unmatched bases: 16. Germline V gene lookup returns CDR1 LGHDT and CDR2 YNNKEL (reference sequence). The CDR3 sequence: CASSQDRGTKREGGADTQYF. In DNA form, the CDR3 reads TGTGCCAGCAGCCAAGATCGGGGTACCAAGCGGGAGGGCGGGGCAGATACGCAGTATTTT.

Concerning this clonotype itself: A much larger clone sits a single nucleotide away, making a read error possible. No conserved phenylalanine or tryptophan is present at the end of the CDR3, so a read error is the likely explanation. The chain uses TRBV27 and TRBJ1-2, with 7 bases that match TRBD1. In germline, CDR1 is MNHEY, CDR2 SMNVEV (reference sequence). The trim removed 5 bases at V and 4 bases at J, leaving 4 bases unmatched. CDR3 length equals 13 residues. This CDR3 is CASSRGRSYGYTL. In DNA, the CDR3 is TGTGCCAGCAGTAGGGGGCGCTCCTATGGCTACACCCTC.

This clonotype was seen many times. CDR3 amino acids: CASRPWEGYGYTF. CDR3 nucleotide sequence: TGTGCCAGCAGACCTTGGGAGGGCTATGGCTACACCTTC. This sequence joins TRBV5-6 and TRBJ1-2, with D uncertain. The CDR3 sequence is 13 residues long. The V gene lost 5 bases and the J gene lost 4 bases, with 12 bases spanning the gap. Germline lookup yields CDR1 SGHDT and CDR2 YYEEEE.

In its sample, this clonotype was seen a few times. The genes are TRBV27 and TRBJ2-5, with 8 bases lining up with TRBD1. The CDR3 totals 13 residues. The V gene end was trimmed by 6 bases and the J gene end by 5 bases; junction bases not matched to a gene: 5. Germline V gene sequence: CDR1 MNHEY, CDR2 SMNVEV (reference sequence). The CDR3 coding sequence is TGTGCCAGCAGCACGGACAGGGAGGAGACCCAGTACTTC. Encoded protein: CASSTDREETQYF.

V and J are TRBV27 and TRBJ2-3, with D perhaps TRBD1 (6 bases). The germline gives CDR1 MNHEY, CDR2 SMNVEV (reference sequence). V shed 6 bases and J shed 4 bases, with 11 bases lying between them. This CDR3 comprises 13 residues. CDR3 in amino acids: CASSLYRADTQYF. For the CDR3, the DNA is TGTGCCAGCAGCCTATACAGGGCAGATACGCAGTATTTT.

This clonotype has ten or more counts. The genes are TRBV4-3 and TRBJ2-3, with TRBD2 as a possible D gene (5 bases). Trimming left V 0 bases short and J 8 bases short, with 9 bases between. This CDR3 has 13 residues. From germline, CDR1 is LGHNA and CDR2 YSLEER. The CDR3 DNA is TGCGCCAGCAGCCAAGATACACTAGTTACGCAGTATTTT. Translation: CASSQDTLVTQYF.

In its sample, this clonotype was seen once. This chain uses TRBV5-1 with TRBJ2-7; D is perhaps TRBD1 or TRBD2 (5 bases each). The CDR3 contains 14 residues. Trimming removed 0 bases from V and 3 bases from J, with 10 bases in between. Germline V gene sequence: CDR1 SGHRS, CDR2 YFSETQ. For the CDR3, the DNA is TGCGCCAGCAGCTTGGCCGGGGACGACTACGAGCAGTACTTC. It specifies CASSLAGDDYEQYF.

The chain joins TRBV7-9 to TRBJ1-3, with D possibly matching TRBD1 (5 bases). Germline V lookup: CDR1 SEHNR, CDR2 FQNEAQ (reference sequence). V lost 6 bases and J lost 4, with 13 bases in between. The CDR3 consists of 14 residues. DNA of the CDR3: TGTGCCAGCAGTCCGGTGGGACCCGGAAACACCATATATTTT. Encoded protein: CASSPVGPGNTIYF. Combining the CDR3 with reference TRBV7-9 and TRBJ1-3 gives the whole variable domain DTGVSQNPRHKITKRGQNVTFRCDPISEHNRLYWYRQTLGQGPEFLTYFQNEAQLEKSRLLSDRFSAERPKGSFSTLEIQRTEQGDSAMYLCASSPVGPGNTIYFGEGSWLTVV.

In this sample, this clonotype turned up many times. This chain links TRBV12-3 or TRBV12-4 with TRBJ2-5; TRBD2 matches 7 bases. Trimming at V came to 3 bases and at J to 2 bases, leaving 9 bases not matched to a gene. The CDR3 contains 16 residues. CDR3 bases: TGTGCCAGCAGTTTTTCGTGGGGGGGACGTCAAGAGACCCAGTACTTC. Translating gives CASSFSWGGRQETQYF.

This clonotype was seen at least ten times. The J gene is TRBJ1-5, the V gene TRBV12-3 or TRBV12-4; unclear D gene. This CDR3 region has 14 residues. Trimming shortened V by 1 base and J by 5 bases, and 9 bases separated the two germline ends. CDR3 in amino acids: CASSLEEYHQPQHF. Written as DNA, the CDR3 is TGTGCCAGCAGTTTAGAAGAGTACCATCAGCCCCAGCATTTT.

The rearrangement uses TRBV12-3 or TRBV12-4 and TRBJ1-1, with TRBD1 matching 7 bases. The CDR3 covers 12 residues. After removal of 4 bases from V and 8 bases from J, the junction contained 4 bases not matched to a gene. This CDR3 is CASSWGTAEAFF. The CDR3 DNA sequence: TGTGCCAGCAGTTGGGGGACAGCCGAAGCTTTCTTT.

In its sample, this clonotype was seen many times. This chain uses TRBV12-3 or TRBV12-4 with TRBJ2-3, with 10 bases fitting TRBD1. The CDR3 has 14 residues. V was clipped by 7 bases and J by 5 bases; unmatched bases: 6. This chain's CDR3 is CASKRQGAQDTQYF. The CDR3 region has the DNA TGTGCCAGCAAGAGACAGGGGGCGCAAGATACGCAGTATTTT.

The genes are TRBV4-1 and TRBJ1-5, with D possibly matching TRBD1 (5 bases). This CDR3 is built from 17 residues. The germline V and J ends were trimmed by 0 bases and 4 bases, with 16 bases remaining between them. The V gene's germline CDR1 is MGHRA and CDR2 YSYEKL. For the CDR3, the DNA is TGCGCCAGCAGCCAAGAGGGCCAGGGCCGAAGTAATCAGCCCCAGCATTTT. It codes for CASSQEGQGRSNQPQHF.

This clonotype was counted at least ten times. This chain connects TRBV27 to TRBJ2-3, with D uncertain. The CDR3 runs to 11 residues. The V end was cut by 8 bases, the J end by 7 bases, with 10 bases between. The germline gives CDR1 MNHEY, CDR2 SMNVEV (reference sequence). The CDR3 protein is CASRGFNTQYF. CDR3 coding DNA: TGTGCCAGCCGAGGTTTTAATACGCAGTATTTT.

On this clonotype itself: An end of the junction does not agree with germline; a read error may underlie this. The rearrangement links TRBV7-8 to TRBJ1-2, with 7 positions matching TRBD1. The CDR3 length is 13 residues. Germline assignment: CDR1 SGHVS and CDR2 FQNEAQ. This CDR3 reads CASSLGTGDDSAF. DNA for the CDR3: TGTGCCAGCAGCTTAGGGACAGGTGATGATAGTGCCTTC.

This clonotype was seen ten or more times. The rearrangement links TRBV4-3 to TRBJ2-5; D ambiguous. Trimming shortened V by 4 bases and J by 5 bases, and 20 bases separated the two germline ends. The CDR3 consists of 16 residues. In germline, CDR1 is LGHNA, CDR2 YSLEER. The CDR3 DNA is TGCGCCAGCAGCCGGTCCCTCACTCTTTATGGGGAGACCCAGTACTTC. This translates into CASSRSLTLYGETQYF.

Only a few counts were recorded for this clonotype. J is TRBJ2-2 and V is TRBV30; D is undetermined. V lost 7 bases and J lost 4, with 10 bases in between. There are 12 residues in the CDR3. CDR1 and CDR2 from the germline V gene are GTSNPN and SVGIG (reference sequence). CDR3 bases: TGTGCCTCGCCCCTAGGCACCGGGGAGCTGTTTTTT. This gives the protein CASPLGTGELFF.

This clonotype appeared many times. The gene calls are TRBV19 and TRBJ2-3; D perhaps matches TRBD1 (5 bases). Germline-derived CDR1 and CDR2 are LNHDA and SQIVND (reference sequence). V lost 1 base to trimming and J lost 3 bases, with 17 bases between them. The CDR3 is 17 amino acids. The CDR3 spells CASSIGAGLFGTDTQYF. CDR3 bases: TGTGCCAGTAGTATAGGGGCAGGGTTGTTTGGAACAGATACGCAGTATTTT.